The rows below give T cell receptor beta chains drawn from one sample of a study of Tregs in tolerant kidney transplant recipients. TCRdb keeps only in-frame clones here, not all; method: immunoSEQ multiplex PCR. The sample lists some 240,000 clones; about four fifths were seen once. The sequenced sample consisted of CD4+ T cells from blood. The receptors were sampled from a human donor in good health. CDR3s include the opening cysteine and the closing phenylalanine or tryptophan. Each record gives: clone size, D gene, V gene, J gene, CDR3 protein, CDR3 DNA. The D gene is left open where the match is weak. The size of a clone is reported for some rows only, either as once, few or many, or as a class for expanded clones.

NA,TRBD2,TRBV19,TRBJ2-1,CASTTRAPSSGSFNEQFF,TGTGCCAGTACCACTCGAGCCCCTTCTAGCGGGAGTTTCAATGAGCAGTTCTTC
NA,NA,TRBV7-2,TRBJ1-1,CASSLVAGASTEAFF,TGTGCCAGCAGCTTAGTGGCGGGGGCCTCGACTGAAGCTTTCTTT
NA,NA,TRBV10-3,TRBJ2-7,CAISGGDPPYEQYF,TGTGCCATCAGTGGTGGGGATCCCCCCTACGAGCAGTACTTC
once,NA,TRBV7-3,TRBJ2-1,CASSLTGLDEQFF,TGTGCCAGCAGCTTAACAGGGTTGGATGAGCAGTTCTTC
NA,TRBD1,TRBV30,TRBJ1-3,CATTGQIFGNTIYF,TGTGCCACCACGGGACAGATATTTGGAAACACCATATATTTT
NA,NA,TRBV18,TRBJ2-7,CASSPTLYEQYF,TGTGCCAGCTCACCGACCCTCTACGAGCAGTACTTC
NA,TRBD1,TRBV7-9,TRBJ1-2,CASSLEQGAYGYTF,TGTGCCAGCAGCTTAGAACAGGGGGCGTATGGCTACACCTTC
NA,NA,TRBV29-1,TRBJ2-1,CSAHWGKIHNEQFF,TGCAGCGCCCACTGGGGGAAAATACACAATGAGCAGTTCTTC
NA,TRBD2,TRBV2,TRBJ2-2,CASSEQRGNTGELFF,TGTGCCAGCAGTGAACAGCGGGGGAACACCGGGGAGCTGTTTTTT
NA,TRBD1,TRBV6-5,TRBJ2-7,CASKGQGTYEQYF,TGTGCCAGCAAGGGACAGGGTACGTACGAGCAGTACTTC
NA,NA,TRBV6-1,TRBJ2-7,CASSAFYEQYF,TGTGCCAGCAGTGCCTTTTACGAGCAGTACTTC
NA,TRBD1,TRBV11-2,TRBJ2-5,CASSNRGPGETQYF,TGTGCCAGCAGTAACAGGGGGCCGGGGGAGACCCAGTACTTC
NA,NA,TRBV6-5,TRBJ1-1,CAISYSINRVNTEAFF,TGTGCCATCAGTTACTCAATTAACAGGGTGAACACTGAAGCTTTCTTT
NA,NA,TRBV5-5,TRBJ1-1,CASRRTGQGFERTEAFF,TGTGCCAGCCGCCGAACAGGGCAGGGGTTTGAACGCACTGAAGCTTTCTTT
NA,NA,TRBV2,TRBJ2-3,CASRVRSTSTDTQYF,TGTGCCAGCAGAGTCAGGAGTACTAGCACAGATACGCAGTATTTT
NA,TRBD1,TRBV18,TRBJ1-5,CASSPQPRTGARQPQHF,TGTGCCAGCTCACCACAACCTCGGACAGGGGCTCGTCAGCCCCAGCATTTT
NA,TRBD2,TRBV29-1,TRBJ2-1,CSVVGLAGRSYNEQFF,TGCAGCGTAGTGGGACTAGCGGGGCGCTCCTACAATGAGCAGTTCTTC
NA,NA,TRBV2,TRBJ1-5,CATAGEGQPQHF,TGTGCCACCGCAGGGGAGGGACAGCCCCAGCATTTT
NA,NA,TRBV10-1,TRBJ1-5,CASSPGVEQPQHF,TGCGCCAGCAGCCCAGGGGTAGAACAGCCCCAGCATTTT
once,NA,TRBV19,TRBJ1-4,CASSISGGRTNEKLFF,TGTGCCAGTAGTATTAGTGGTGGAAGAACTAATGAAAAACTGTTTTTT
NA,NA,TRBV5-4,TRBJ1-1,CASSVTGRTEAFF,TGTGCCAGCAGCGTGACAGGACGGACTGAAGCTTTCTTT
NA,NA,TRBV19,TRBJ1-5,CASSIDRAKTQPQHF,TGTGCCAGTAGTATAGACAGGGCAAAGACTCAGCCCCAGCATTTT
NA,TRBD1,TRBV5-6,TRBJ1-4,CASATGGSGEKLFF,TGTGCCAGCGCCACAGGGGGCTCCGGGGAAAAACTGTTTTTT
NA,TRBD1,TRBV6-5,TRBJ2-5,CASSYWDRPGETQYF,TGTGCCAGCAGTTACTGGGACAGGCCAGGGGAGACCCAGTACTTC
NA,TRBD1,TRBV4-1,TRBJ2-1,CASSQPLRDRGRNEQFF,TGCGCCAGCAGCCAACCGCTCCGGGACAGGGGGCGGAATGAGCAGTTCTTC
NA,TRBD1,TRBV5-1,TRBJ1-1,CASRSTGGAGSTEAFF,TGCGCCAGCAGGTCGACAGGGGGCGCGGGGAGCACTGAAGCTTTCTTT
NA,TRBD1,TRBV7-3,TRBJ1-6,CASSLRQGAALHF,TGTGCCAGCAGCTTACGGCAGGGGGCGGCCCTCCACTTT
NA,TRBD2,TRBV5-1,TRBJ2-1,CASSRTSENEQFF,TGCGCCAGTTCCCGGACTAGCGAGAATGAGCAGTTCTTC
NA,NA,TRBV5-1,TRBJ1-5,CASSLGVDLNQPQHF,TGCGCCAGCAGCTTGGGAGTCGACCTCAATCAGCCCCAGCATTTT
NA,TRBD1,TRBV2,TRBJ1-5,CASSANLYWGQGSNQPQHF,TGTGCCAGCAGCGCGAACCTGTACTGGGGACAGGGGAGCAATCAGCCCCAGCATTTT
NA,TRBD2,TRBV12-5,TRBJ2-1,CASGYPLAGISYNEQFF,TGTGCTAGTGGGTACCCCCTAGCGGGAATCTCCTACAATGAGCAGTTCTTC
NA,NA,TRBV29-1,TRBJ2-1,CSAQTSSSSYNEQFF,TGCAGCGCCCAGACCTCGAGTAGCTCCTACAATGAGCAGTTCTTC
NA,TRBD2,TRBV7-2,TRBJ2-5,CASTKVGSGRGTETQYF,TGTGCCAGCACCAAAGTGGGTAGCGGGAGGGGAACGGAGACCCAGTACTTC
once,NA,TRBV6-6,TRBJ2-7,CASSYLAYEQYF,TGTGCCAGCAGTTACCTAGCTTACGAGCAGTACTTC
NA,TRBD1,TRBV29-1,TRBJ1-5,CSALGQGADQPQHF,TGCAGCGCTCTGGGACAGGGGGCAGATCAGCCCCAGCATTTT
NA,TRBD1,TRBV7-9,TRBJ2-4,CASSLTGGTQYF,TGTGCCAGCAGCTTGACAGGGGGGACTCAGTACTTC
NA,TRBD1,TRBV12-5,TRBJ2-1,CASGPDRSSYNEQFF,TGTGCTAGTGGCCCGGACAGGTCTTCCTACAATGAGCAGTTCTTC
NA,TRBD2,TRBV19,TRBJ2-1,CASSIMGLAGAPEQFF,TGTGCCAGTAGTATTATGGGACTAGCGGGGGCGCCGGAGCAGTTCTTC
once,NA,TRBV21-1,TRBJ2-2,CASSSRQGGDTGELFF,TGTGCCAGCAGCAGCCGGCAGGGAGGGGATACCGGGGAGCTGTTTTTT
NA,NA,TRBV5-4,TRBJ2-7,CASSFRGSSGGLAYEQYF,TGTGCCAGCAGCTTCAGAGGTTCGTCCGGGGGGCTCGCCTACGAGCAGTACTTC
NA,NA,TRBV19,TRBJ1-2,CASSMESRYGYTF,TGTGCCAGTAGTATGGAGTCCCGCTATGGCTACACCTTC
NA,NA,TRBV7-9,TRBJ2-5,CASSLFVRQFQETQYF,TGTGCCAGCAGCTTATTTGTTCGACAGTTCCAAGAGACCCAGTACTTC
NA,TRBD2,TRBV6-5,TRBJ2-3,CATQRGGTDTQYF,TGTGCCACCCAGCGGGGAGGGACAGATACGCAGTATTTT
NA,NA,TRBV5-1,TRBJ2-4,CASSLLGGKDIQYF,TGCGCCAGCAGCTTGCTAGGCGGGAAGGACATTCAGTACTTC
NA,TRBD1,TRBV5-1,TRBJ1-3,CASSPGQSSGNTIYF,TGCGCCAGCAGCCCGGGACAGAGCTCTGGAAACACCATATATTTT
NA,NA,TRBV12-5,TRBJ1-6,CASGLGGAGQKYNSPLHF,TGTGCTAGTGGTTTGGGGGGGGCCGGACAGAAGTATAATTCACCCCTCCACTTT
NA,NA,TRBV15,TRBJ2-7,CATSRQIQYEQYF,TGTGCCACCAGCCGACAGATTCAGTACGAGCAGTACTTC
NA,TRBD2,TRBV7-6,TRBJ2-7,CASSLFAGDEQYF,TGTGCCAGCAGCTTATTTGCGGGAGACGAGCAGTACTTC
NA,TRBD1,TRBV2,TRBJ2-7,CASSGPRQGSYEQYF,TGTGCCAGCAGTGGGCCTAGACAGGGATCCTACGAGCAGTATTTC
NA,TRBD1,TRBV6-4,TRBJ2-1,CASRGQGGDGGEQFF,TGTGCCAGCAGAGGACAGGGGGGGGACGGCGGTGAGCAGTTCTTC
NA,NA,TRBV5-1,TRBJ1-1,CASSPGTNREAFF,TGCGCCAGCAGCCCAGGGACGAATCGTGAAGCTTTCTTT
NA,NA,TRBV30,TRBJ1-2,CAWSVHRTNYGYTF,TGTGCCTGGAGTGTACACCGGACGAACTATGGCTACACCTTC
NA,NA,TRBV6-1,TRBJ1-1,CASTQSGALEAFF,TGTGCCAGCACCCAAAGCGGGGCCTTGGAAGCTTTCTTT
NA,NA,TRBV6-1,TRBJ1-2,CASSPNRSNYGYTF,TGTGCCAGCAGCCCAAACAGGAGTAACTATGGCTACACCTTC
once,TRBD1,TRBV5-1,TRBJ1-6,CASSLLGQSSYNSPLHF,TGCGCCAGCAGCTTGCTGGGACAGAGCTCCTATAATTCACCCCTCCACTTT
NA,TRBD1,TRBV5-1,TRBJ2-7,CASSLLGQGTSEQYF,TGCGCCAGCAGCTTACTTGGACAGGGGACCTCCGAGCAGTACTTC
NA,NA,TRBV27,TRBJ1-2,CASRKTGKEYGYTF,TGTGCCAGCAGAAAAACAGGGAAAGAATATGGCTACACCTTC